This TCR beta chain is drawn from a study of blood T cell repertoires in COVID-19. TCRdb keeps only in-frame clones here, not all; method: immunoSEQ multiplex PCR. The sample records 350,000 to 400,000 clones, approximately 89% being singletons. The V gene lost 2 bases and the J gene lost 7 bases, with 9 bases spanning the gap. Germline V gives CDR1 SGHRS, CDR2 YFSETQ. The CDR3 length is 13 residues. Material for sequencing was PBMCs or T cells enriched from blood (not recorded which). This chain joins TRBV5-1 and TRBJ2-2; D unresolved. The TCR originated in a woman aged 40 to 50 who had been exposed to COVID-19. The CDR3 sequence is CASSFPGVGELFF. In nucleotides, the CDR3 is TGCGCCAGCAGCTTCCCTGGAGTCGGGGAGCTGTTTTTT.